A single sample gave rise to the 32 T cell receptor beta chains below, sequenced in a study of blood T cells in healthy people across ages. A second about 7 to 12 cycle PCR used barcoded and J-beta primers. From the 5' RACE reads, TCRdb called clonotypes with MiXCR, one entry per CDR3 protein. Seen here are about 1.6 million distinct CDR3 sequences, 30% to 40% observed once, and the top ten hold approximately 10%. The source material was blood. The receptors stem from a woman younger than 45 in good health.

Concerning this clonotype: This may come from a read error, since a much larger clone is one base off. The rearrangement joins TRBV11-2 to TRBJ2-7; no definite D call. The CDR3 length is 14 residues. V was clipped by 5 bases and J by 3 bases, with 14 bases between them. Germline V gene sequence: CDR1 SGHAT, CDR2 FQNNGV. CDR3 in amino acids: CASSLGEAFYEQYF. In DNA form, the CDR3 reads TGTGCCAGCAGCCTAGGAGAGGCATTCTACGAGCAGTACTTC. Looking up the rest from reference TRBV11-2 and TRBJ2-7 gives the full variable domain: EAGVAQSPRYKIIEKRQSVAFWCNPISGHATLYWYQQILGQGPKLLIQFQNNGVVDDSQLPKDRFSAERLKGVDSTLKIQPAKLEDSAVYLCASSLGEAFYEQYFGPGTRLTVT.

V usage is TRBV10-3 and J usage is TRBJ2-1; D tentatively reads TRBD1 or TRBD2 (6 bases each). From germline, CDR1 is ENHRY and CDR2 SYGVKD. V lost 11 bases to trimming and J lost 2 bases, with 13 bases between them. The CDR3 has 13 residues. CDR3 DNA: TGTGCCTCGGGACGGGGGCCCTACAATGAGCAGTTCTTC. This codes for CASGRGPYNEQFF.

CDR3 sequence reads: CASSPVVFMGEQFF. CDR3 DNA: TGCGCCAGCAGCCCGGTCGTCTTTATGGGTGAGCAGTTCTTC. The chain joins TRBV5-1 to TRBJ2-1; unclear D gene. The CDR3 contains 14 residues. Trimming removed 4 bases from V and 9 bases from J, with 17 bases in between. Per germline, CDR1 SGHRS and CDR2 YFSETQ.

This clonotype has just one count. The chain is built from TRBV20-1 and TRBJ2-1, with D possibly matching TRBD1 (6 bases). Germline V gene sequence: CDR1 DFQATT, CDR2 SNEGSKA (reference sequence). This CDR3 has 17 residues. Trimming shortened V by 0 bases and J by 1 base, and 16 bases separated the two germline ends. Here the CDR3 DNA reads TGCAGTGCTAGAGAGGACAGTTTTGTCAGGTCCTACAATGAGCAGTTCTTC. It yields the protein CSAREDSFVRSYNEQFF.

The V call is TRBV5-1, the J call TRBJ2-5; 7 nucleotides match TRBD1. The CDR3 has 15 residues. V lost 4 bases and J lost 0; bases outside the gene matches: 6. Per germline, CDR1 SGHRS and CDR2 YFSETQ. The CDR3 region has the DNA TGCGCCAGCAGCCCACTGGGACAGAACCAAGAGACCCAGTACTTC. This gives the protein CASSPLGQNQETQYF.

The CDR3 sequence is CSAREGGTPSGDTQYF. The CDR3 region has the DNA TGCAGTGCTAGAGAGGGGGGGACTCCCTCGGGAGATACGCAGTATTTT. The chain combines TRBV20-1 with TRBJ2-3; TRBD2 matches 7 bases. Germline lookup yields CDR1 DFQATT and CDR2 SNEGSKA (reference sequence). The CDR3 has 16 residues. Germline trimming cut 0 bases from V and 5 bases from J; bases unmatched to any gene: 11.

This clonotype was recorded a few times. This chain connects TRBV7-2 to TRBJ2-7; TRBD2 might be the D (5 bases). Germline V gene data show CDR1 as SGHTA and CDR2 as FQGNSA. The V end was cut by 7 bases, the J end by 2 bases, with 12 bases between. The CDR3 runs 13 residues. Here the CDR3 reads CASTPLGAYEQYF. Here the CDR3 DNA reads TGTGCCAGCACCCCATTGGGAGCCTACGAGCAGTACTTC. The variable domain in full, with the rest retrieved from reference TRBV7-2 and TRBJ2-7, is GAGVSQSPSNKVTEKGKDVELRCDPISGHTALYWYRQSLGQGLEFLIYFQGNSAPDKSGLPSDRFSAERTGGSVSTLTIQRTQQEDSAVYLCASTPLGAYEQYFGPGTRLTVT.

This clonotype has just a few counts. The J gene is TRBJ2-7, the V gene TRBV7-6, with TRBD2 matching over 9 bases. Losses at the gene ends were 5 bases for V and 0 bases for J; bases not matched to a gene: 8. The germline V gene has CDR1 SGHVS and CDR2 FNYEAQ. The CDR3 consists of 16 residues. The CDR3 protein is CASSAVERGDSYEQYF. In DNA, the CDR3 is TGTGCCAGCAGCGCCGTAGAGCGGGGGGACTCCTACGAGCAGTACTTC.

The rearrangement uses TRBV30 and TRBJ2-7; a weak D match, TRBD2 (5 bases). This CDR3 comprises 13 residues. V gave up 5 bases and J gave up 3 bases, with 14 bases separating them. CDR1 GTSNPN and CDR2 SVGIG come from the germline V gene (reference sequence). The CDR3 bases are TGTGCCTGGGGTAGAGGAGGTTTCTACGAGCAGTACTTC. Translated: CAWGRGGFYEQYF.

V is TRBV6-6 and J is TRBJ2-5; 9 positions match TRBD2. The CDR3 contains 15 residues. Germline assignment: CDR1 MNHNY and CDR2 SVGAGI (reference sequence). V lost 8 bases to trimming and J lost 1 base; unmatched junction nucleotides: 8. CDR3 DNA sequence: TGTGCCAGCGCCAGGCCAGCGGGGGGCCAAGAGACCCAGTACTTC. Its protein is CASARPAGGQETQYF.

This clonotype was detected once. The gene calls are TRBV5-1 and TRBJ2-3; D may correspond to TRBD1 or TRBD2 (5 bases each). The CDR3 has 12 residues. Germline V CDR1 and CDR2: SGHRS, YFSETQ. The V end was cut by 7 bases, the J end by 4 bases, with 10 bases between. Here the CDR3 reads CASLRGPDTQYF. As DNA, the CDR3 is TGCGCCAGCCTTCGGGGACCAGATACGCAGTATTTT.

CDR3 protein: CASSPTPGEQYF. For the CDR3, the DNA is TGTGCCAGCAGCCCCACCCCGGGTGAGCAGTACTTC. The chain has TRBV7-3 and TRBJ2-5, with D hard to call. Germline V gene sequence: CDR1 SGHTA, CDR2 FQGTGA. Deletions cut 5 bases from V and 11 bases from J, with 15 bases between. There are 12 residues in the CDR3.

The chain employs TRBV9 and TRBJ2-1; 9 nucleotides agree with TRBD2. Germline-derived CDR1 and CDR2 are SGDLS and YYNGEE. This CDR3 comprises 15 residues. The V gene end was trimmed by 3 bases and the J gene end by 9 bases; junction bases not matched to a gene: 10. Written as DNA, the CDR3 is TGTGCCAGCAGCGCTAAAGCGGGGGGAACAAGTGAGCAGTTCTTC. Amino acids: CASSAKAGGTSEQFF.

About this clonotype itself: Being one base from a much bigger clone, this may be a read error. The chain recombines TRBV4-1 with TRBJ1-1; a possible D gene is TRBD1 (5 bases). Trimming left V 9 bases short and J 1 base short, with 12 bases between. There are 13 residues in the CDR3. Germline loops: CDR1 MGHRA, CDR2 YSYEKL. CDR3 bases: TGCGCCAGTCCAGGAGACAGGAACACTGAAGCTTTCTTT. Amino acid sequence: CASPGDRNTEAFF.

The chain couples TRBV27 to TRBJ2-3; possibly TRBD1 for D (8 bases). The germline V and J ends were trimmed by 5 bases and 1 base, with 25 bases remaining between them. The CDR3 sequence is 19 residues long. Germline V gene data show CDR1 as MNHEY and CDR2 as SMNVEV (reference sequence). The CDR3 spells CASSPSRTGRDFRTDTQYF. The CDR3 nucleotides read TGTGCCAGCAGTCCAAGCCGGACAGGGAGGGATTTTCGCACAGATACGCAGTATTTT.

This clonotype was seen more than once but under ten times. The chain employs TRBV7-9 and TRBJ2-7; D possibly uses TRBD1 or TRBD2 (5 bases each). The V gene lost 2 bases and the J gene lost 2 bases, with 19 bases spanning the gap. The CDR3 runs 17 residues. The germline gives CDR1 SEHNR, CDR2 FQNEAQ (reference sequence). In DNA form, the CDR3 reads TGTGCCAGCAGCTTACTACCTACGGGGCGAGCAACCTACGAGCAGTACTTC. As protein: CASSLLPTGRATYEQYF.

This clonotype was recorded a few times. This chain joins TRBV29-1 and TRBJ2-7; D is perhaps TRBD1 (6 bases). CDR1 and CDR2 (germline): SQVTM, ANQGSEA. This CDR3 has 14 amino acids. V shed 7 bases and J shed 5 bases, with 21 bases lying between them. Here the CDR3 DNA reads TGCAGCGCCCGTGGGGGACATGGAGGCGACGAGCAGTACTTC. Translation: CSARGGHGGDEQYF.

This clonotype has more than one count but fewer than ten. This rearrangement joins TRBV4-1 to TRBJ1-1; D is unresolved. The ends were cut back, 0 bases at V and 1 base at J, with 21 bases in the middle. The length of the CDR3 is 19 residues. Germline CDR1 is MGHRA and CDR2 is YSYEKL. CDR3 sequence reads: CASSQEGLRNKPGNTEAFF. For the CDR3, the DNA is TGCGCCAGCAGCCAAGAAGGTTTGCGGAACAAGCCGGGGAACACTGAAGCTTTCTTT.

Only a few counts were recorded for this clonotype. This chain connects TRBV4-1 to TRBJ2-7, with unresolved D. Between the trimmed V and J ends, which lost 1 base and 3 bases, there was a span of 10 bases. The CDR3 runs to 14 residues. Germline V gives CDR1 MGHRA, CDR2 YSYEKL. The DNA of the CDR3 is TGCGCCAGCAGCCAAGTCAAAACGGACTACGAGCAGTACTTC. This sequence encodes CASSQVKTDYEQYF.

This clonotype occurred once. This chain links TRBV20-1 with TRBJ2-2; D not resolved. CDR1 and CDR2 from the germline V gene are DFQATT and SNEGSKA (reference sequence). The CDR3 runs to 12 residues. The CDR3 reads CRAHRNTGELFF. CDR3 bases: TGCAGGGCCCACAGGAACACCGGGGAGCTGTTTTTT.

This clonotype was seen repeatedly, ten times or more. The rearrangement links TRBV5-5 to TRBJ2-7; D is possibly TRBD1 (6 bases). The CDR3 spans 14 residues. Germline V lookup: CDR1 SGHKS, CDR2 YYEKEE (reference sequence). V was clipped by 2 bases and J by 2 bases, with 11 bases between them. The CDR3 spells CASSLATGTYEQYF. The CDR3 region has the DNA TGTGCCAGCAGCTTAGCTACAGGGACCTACGAGCAGTACTTC.

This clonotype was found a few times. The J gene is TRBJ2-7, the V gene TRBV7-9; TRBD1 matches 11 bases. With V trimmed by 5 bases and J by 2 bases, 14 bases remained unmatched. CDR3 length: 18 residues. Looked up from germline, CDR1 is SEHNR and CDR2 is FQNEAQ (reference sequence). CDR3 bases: TGTGCCAGCAGCCGAACCGGGACAGGGGGGAAAGGCCCCTACGAGCAGTACTTC. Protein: CASSRTGTGGKGPYEQYF.

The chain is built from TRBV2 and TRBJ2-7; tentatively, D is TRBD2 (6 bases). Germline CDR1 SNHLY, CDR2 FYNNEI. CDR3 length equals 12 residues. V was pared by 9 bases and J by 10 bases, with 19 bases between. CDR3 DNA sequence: TGTGCCAGTGGAGGGGCGGGTAGCGGACAGTACTTC. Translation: CASGGAGSGQYF.

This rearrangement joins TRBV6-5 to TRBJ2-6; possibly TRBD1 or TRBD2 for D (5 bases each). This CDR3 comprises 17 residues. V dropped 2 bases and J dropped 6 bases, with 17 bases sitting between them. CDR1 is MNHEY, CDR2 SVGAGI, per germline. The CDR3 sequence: CASSYGDPLLKANVLTF. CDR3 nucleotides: TGTGCCAGCAGTTACGGGGACCCGCTGTTGAAGGCCAACGTCCTGACTTTC.

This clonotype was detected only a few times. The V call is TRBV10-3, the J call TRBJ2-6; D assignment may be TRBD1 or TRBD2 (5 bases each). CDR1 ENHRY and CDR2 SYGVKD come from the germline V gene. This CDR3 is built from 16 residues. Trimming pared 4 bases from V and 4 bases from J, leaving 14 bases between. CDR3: CAISVLGTFGANVLTF. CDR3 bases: TGTGCCATCAGTGTCTTAGGGACCTTCGGGGCCAACGTCCTGACTTTC.

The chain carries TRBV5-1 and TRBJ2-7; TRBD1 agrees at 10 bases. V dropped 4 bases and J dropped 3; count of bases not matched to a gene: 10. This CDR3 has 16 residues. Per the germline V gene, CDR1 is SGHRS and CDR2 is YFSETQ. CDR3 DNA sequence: TGCGCCAGCAGCGCAGGCCGGGACAGGGGTCTCTACGAGCAGTACTTC. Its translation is CASSAGRDRGLYEQYF.

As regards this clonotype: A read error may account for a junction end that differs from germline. The CDR3 DNA follows: TGTGCCAGCAGCTTAGCAAGGACAGGAACTAACTATGGCTACATCTTC. It encodes CASSLARTGTNYGYIF. The chain has TRBV7-9 and TRBJ1-2; 7 bases match TRBD1. This CDR3 has 16 residues. Germline lookup yields CDR1 SEHNR and CDR2 FQNEAQ (reference sequence). Full variable domain (remainder filled in from reference TRBV7-9 and TRBJ1-2): DTGVSQNPRHKITKRGQNVTFRCDPISEHNRLYWYRQTLGQGPEFLTYFQNEAQLEKSRLLSDRFSAERPKGSFSTLEIQRTEQGDSAMYLCASSLARTGTNYGYIFGSGTRLTVV.

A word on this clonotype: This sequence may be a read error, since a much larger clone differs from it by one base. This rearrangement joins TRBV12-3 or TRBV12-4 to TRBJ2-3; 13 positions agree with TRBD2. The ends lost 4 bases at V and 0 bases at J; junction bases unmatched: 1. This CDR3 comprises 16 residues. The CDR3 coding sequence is TGTGCCAGCAGTTGGGGACTAGCGGGGAGCACAGATACGCAGTATTTT. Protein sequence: CASSWGLAGSTDTQYF.

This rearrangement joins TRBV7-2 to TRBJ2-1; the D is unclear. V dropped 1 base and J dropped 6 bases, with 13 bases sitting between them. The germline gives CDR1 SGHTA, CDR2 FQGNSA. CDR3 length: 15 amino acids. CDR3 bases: TGTGCCAGCAGCTTAGGGCTATCCACTTTCAATGAGCAGTTCTTC. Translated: CASSLGLSTFNEQFF.

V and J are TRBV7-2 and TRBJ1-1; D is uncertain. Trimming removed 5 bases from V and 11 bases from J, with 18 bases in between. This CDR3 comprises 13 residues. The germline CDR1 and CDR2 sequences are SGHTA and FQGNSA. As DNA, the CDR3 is TGTGCCAGCAGCGCCGGACCGTTCCTTAGCGCTTTCTTT. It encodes CASSAGPFLSAFF.

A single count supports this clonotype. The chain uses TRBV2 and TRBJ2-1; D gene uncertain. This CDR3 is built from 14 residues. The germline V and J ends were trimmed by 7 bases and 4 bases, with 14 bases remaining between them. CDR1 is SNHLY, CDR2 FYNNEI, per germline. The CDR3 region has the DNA TGTGCCAGCAATAACATGAGATCATACAATGAGCAGTTCTTC. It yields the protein CASNNMRSYNEQFF.

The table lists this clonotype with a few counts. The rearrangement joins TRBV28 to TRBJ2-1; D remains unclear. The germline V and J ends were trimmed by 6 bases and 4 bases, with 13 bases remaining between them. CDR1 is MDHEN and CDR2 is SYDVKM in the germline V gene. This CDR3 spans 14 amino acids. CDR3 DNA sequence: TGTGCCAGCAGGGAACTGACCGAGTACAATGAGCAGTTCTTC. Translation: CASRELTEYNEQFF.